The T cell receptor beta chain under discussion was sequenced for a study of T cell clonality in common variable immunodeficiency. Note on this clone: What it binds is not known. The junction and the germline gene differ at one end; a read error may be behind it. The CDR3 extends 3 residues past the end of the read, so its final part is completed from the germline J gene.

Repertoires were generated with immunoSEQ multiplex PCR, while TCRdb's copy carries only in-frame clones and drops some. The sample presents 25,000 to 30,000 clones, none singletons. The CDR3 is 15 amino acids. Germline V gene data show CDR1 as SSHAT and CDR2 as FNYEAQ (reference sequence). Diagnosis required reduced IgG, IgA and/or IgM with specific antibody deficiency. Both groups were predominantly of Caucasian heritage. The study's findings and limits: CVID subjects showed higher TCRbeta clonality than healthy controls. Common variable immunodeficiency TCR beta sequences reportedly had fewer deletions and N-nucleotide insertions.

The sequenced material came from peripheral blood mononuclear cells. The J gene is TRBJ2-7, the V gene TRBV7-7, with TRBD2 matching 11 bases. The sequence came from a human donor with common variable immunodeficiency. The CDR3 loop is CASSLGTSGSYEQYF. The sequenced CDR3 bases are TGTGCTAGCAGCTTGGGGACTAGCGGTTCCTACGAG. The full variable domain, completed using reference TRBV7-7 and TRBJ2-7, is GAGVSQSPRYKVTKRGQDVTLRCDPISSHATLYWYQQALGQGPEFLTYFNYEAQPDKSGLPSDRFSAERPEGSISTLTIQRTEQRDSAMYRCASSLGTSGSYEQYFGPGTRLTVT.